These 27 T cell receptor beta chains originate from one sample sequenced in a study of monozygotic twins with cystic fibrosis. Sequencing used immunoSEQ multiplex PCR; TCRdb keeps in-frame clones, though not all of them. There are about 14,000 clones in the sample; 90% to 95% occur only once, and approximately 9.1% lies in the top ten. Sequenced material: blood. Every receptor here comes from a girl aged 2-15 years with cystic fibrosis.

CDR3 loop: CASSPPGSGYTF. CDR3 sequence (DNA): TGTGCCAGCAGCCCCCCCGGGAGTGGCTACACCTTC. The V gene is TRBV7-2, the J gene TRBJ1-2; D gene ambiguous. V was clipped by 5 bases and J by 7 bases, with 11 bases between them. CDR1 and CDR2 (germline): SGHTA, FQGNSA. CDR3 length equals 12 residues.

This clone came up once. The CDR3 sequence is CAISESQMGVGNQPQHF. CDR3 in DNA: TGTGCCATCAGTGAGTCGCAGATGGGGGTGGGGAATCAGCCCCAGCATTTT. The chain recombines TRBV10-3 with TRBJ1-5, with D perhaps matching TRBD1 (5 bases). Germline lookup yields CDR1 ENHRY and CDR2 SYGVKD. The V and J ends lost 0 bases and 4 bases respectively, with 16 bases between them. CDR3 length: 17 residues.

This chain uses TRBV7-3 with TRBJ2-6, with D tentatively TRBD1 (5 bases). From germline, CDR1 is SGHTA and CDR2 FQGTGA. V shed 2 bases and J shed 3 bases, with 8 bases lying between them. The CDR3 is 15 amino acids. In DNA, the CDR3 is TGTGCCAGCAGCTTAGGCAGGGTTGGGGCCAACGTCCTGACTTTC. It specifies CASSLGRVGANVLTF.

The chain uses TRBV2 and TRBJ2-7, with 9 bases fitting TRBD2. V lost 4 bases to trimming and J lost 6 bases; unmatched junction nucleotides: 7. CDR3 size: 14 residues. CDR1 is SNHLY and CDR2 is FYNNEI in the germline V gene. For the CDR3, the DNA is TGTGCCAGCAGTGGAAGTAGCGGGAGAAGCGAGCAGTACTTC. Its protein product is CASSGSSGRSEQYF. The variable domain in full, with the rest retrieved from reference TRBV2 and TRBJ2-7, is EPEVTQTPSHQVTQMGQEVILRCVPISNHLYFYWYRQILGQKVEFLVSFYNNEISEKSEIFDDQFSVERPDGSNFTLKIRSTKLEDSAMYFCASSGSSGRSEQYFGPGTRLTVT.

This clone was recorded once. As DNA, the CDR3 is TGTGCCAGCAGTGGGACGGCTTACAACACCGGGGAGCTGTTTTTT. Translated: CASSGTAYNTGELFF. This chain connects TRBV6-1 to TRBJ2-2; no clear D. Germline CDR1 reads MNHNS; CDR2 reads SASEGT. This CDR3 spans 15 amino acids. The V end lost 4 bases, the J end lost 2 bases, and 11 bases lay between the germline ends.

This chain uses TRBV11-3 with TRBJ2-1, with 11 positions matching TRBD2. The V and J ends lost 5 bases and 3 bases, in that order; junction bases with no gene match: 3. The germline V gene has CDR1 SGHNT and CDR2 YENEEA. This CDR3 region has 15 residues. CDR3: CASSIAGGSYNEQFF. CDR3 DNA: TGTGCCAGCAGCATAGCGGGAGGGAGCTACAATGAGCAGTTCTTC.

The chain joins TRBV29-1 to TRBJ2-3, with D unresolved. This CDR3 is 12 amino acids long. The germline gives CDR1 SQVTM, CDR2 ANQGSEA. The V and J ends lost 3 bases and 1 base respectively, with 5 bases between them. The chain's CDR3 is CSVDYGTDTQYF. CDR3 in DNA: TGCAGCGTTGATTATGGCACAGATACGCAGTATTTT.

The CDR3 nucleotides read TGTGCCAGCAGTCTTCGTCAGGGGGAGAGAGGAAACACCATATATTTT. Translated, it gives CASSLRQGERGNTIYF. The J gene is TRBJ1-3, the V gene TRBV28; TRBD1 matches at 7 bases. Germline assignment: CDR1 MDHEN and CDR2 SYDVKM. The ends lost 5 bases at V and 4 bases at J; junction bases unmatched: 11. CDR3 length: 16 amino acids.

Here the CDR3 DNA reads TGTGCCAGCAGCTTGAATTCGAATGAAAAACTGTTTTTT. Its translation: CASSLNSNEKLFF. V is TRBV7-3 and J is TRBJ1-4; the D is unclear. The length of the CDR3 is 13 residues. V shed 3 bases and J shed 5 bases, with 7 bases lying between them. Germline assignment: CDR1 SGHTA and CDR2 FQGTGA. Together with reference TRBV7-3 and TRBJ1-4, the CDR3 gives the full variable domain: GAGVSQTPSNKVTEKGKYVELRCDPISGHTALYWYRQSLGQGPEFLIYFQGTGAADDSGLPNDRFFAVRPEGSVSTLKIQRTERGDSAVYLCASSLNSNEKLFFGSGTQLSVL.

The V gene is TRBV25-1, the J gene TRBJ2-5; 12 bases match TRBD2. Germline assignment: CDR1 MGHDK and CDR2 SYGVNS. The CDR3 length is 16 residues. The junction had 12 bases not matched to a gene; V was cut back by 8 bases and J by 5 bases. The CDR3 region has the DNA TGTGCCAGCTCCTGGGCTAGCGGGAGGGCCCGGGAGACCCAGTACTTC. This codes for CASSWASGRARETQYF.

The J gene is TRBJ2-5, the V gene TRBV5-5; D unresolved. This CDR3 spans 14 amino acids. Germline assignment: CDR1 SGHKS and CDR2 YYEKEE (reference sequence). Between the trimmed V and J ends, which lost 1 base and 1 base, there was a span of 8 bases. DNA of the CDR3: TGTGCCAGCAGCTTGCCCAAGAGCCAAGAGACCCAGTACTTC. Its translation is CASSLPKSQETQYF.

V gene TRBV27 combines with J gene TRBJ1-2; 11 bases are a match to TRBD1. The V gene's germline CDR1 is MNHEY and CDR2 SMNVEV (reference sequence). With 6 bases clipped from V and 5 bases from J, the junction kept 8 bases outside the gene matches. The CDR3 is 15 amino acids. This chain's CDR3 is CASSGQGAGWYGYTF. The CDR3, as DNA: TGTGCCAGCAGCGGACAGGGGGCGGGTTGGTATGGCTACACCTTC.

This sequence joins TRBV7-9 and TRBJ2-1, with D tentatively TRBD1 (5 bases). The CDR3 is 15 residues long. In germline, CDR1 is SEHNR, CDR2 FQNEAQ (reference sequence). Trimming took off 5 bases at V and 4 bases at J, with 15 bases between the two ends. The CDR3 DNA reads TGTGCCAGCAGCACAGGCCGTGGTTGGTACAATGAGCAGTTCTTC. Residues: CASSTGRGWYNEQFF. The entire variable domain, with the rest obtained from reference TRBV7-9 and TRBJ2-1, is as follows: DTGVSQNPRHKITKRGQNVTFRCDPISEHNRLYWYRQTLGQGPEFLTYFQNEAQLEKSRLLSDRFSAERPKGSFSTLEIQRTEQGDSAMYLCASSTGRGWYNEQFFGPGTRLTVL.

CDR3 DNA: TGTGCCAGCAGTGTTAGCTACGAGCAGTACTTC. Protein sequence: CASSVSYEQYF. The chain couples TRBV2 to TRBJ2-7, with D hard to call. Germline V CDR1 and CDR2: SNHLY, FYNNEI. Trimming removed 4 bases at V and 3 bases at J, with 4 bases between. The CDR3 is 11 residues long.

This chain uses TRBV30 with TRBJ1-2; D possibly corresponds to TRBD1 (5 bases). The ends were cut back, 0 bases at V and 5 bases at J, with 13 bases in the middle. This CDR3 contains 14 residues. CDR1 is GTSNPN, CDR2 SVGIG, per germline (reference sequence). CDR3 sequence: CAWSVFTGRYGYTF. The DNA of the CDR3 is TGTGCCTGGAGTGTTTTTACAGGCCGGTATGGCTACACCTTC. Looking up the rest from reference TRBV30 and TRBJ1-2 gives the full variable domain: SQTIHQWPATLVQPVGSPLSLECTVEGTSNPNLYWYRQAAGRGLQLLFYSVGIGQISSEVPQNLSASRPQDRQFILSSKKLLLSDSGFYLCAWSVFTGRYGYTFGSGTRLTVV.

The chain links TRBV7-8 to TRBJ1-2; 8 bases fit TRBD1. CDR1 is SGHVS and CDR2 is FQNEAQ in the germline V gene. The CDR3 contains 14 residues. With V trimmed by 5 bases and J by 6 bases, 8 bases remained unmatched. Here the CDR3 DNA reads TGTGCCAGCAGCGCCTTCCAGGGGGCGGATGGCTACACCTTC. Translating it yields CASSAFQGADGYTF.

The CDR3 DNA reads as TGTGCCAGCAGTGAAGGGGGCTCAGGGGAGACCCAGTACTTC. Translated: CASSEGGSGETQYF. V gene TRBV25-1 combines with J gene TRBJ2-5; D may be TRBD1 (6 bases). The CDR3 contains 14 residues. Trimming removed 2 bases from V and 5 bases from J, with 12 bases in between. Per the germline V gene, CDR1 is MGHDK and CDR2 is SYGVNS.

The V call is TRBV27, the J call TRBJ1-1, with D possibly TRBD1 on 5 matching bases. Germline CDR1 is MNHEY and CDR2 is SMNVEV (reference sequence). The CDR3 length is 14 residues. V was pared by 2 bases and J by 1 base, with 8 bases between. Written as DNA, the CDR3 is TGTGCCAGCAGTTTAGGGGGATCGAACACTGAAGCTTTCTTT. Residues: CASSLGGSNTEAFF.

This chain connects TRBV9 to TRBJ2-1; perhaps TRBD1 as D (6 bases). There are 16 residues in the CDR3. Trimming shortened V by 2 bases and J by 6 bases, and 18 bases separated the two germline ends. CDR1 and CDR2 (germline): SGDLS, YYNGEE. In DNA, the CDR3 is TGTGCCAGCAGCGTTAGACCCGGACAGCGATCCAATGAGCAGTTCTTC. Translated, it gives CASSVRPGQRSNEQFF.

This clone has only one observation. The V gene is TRBV19, the J gene TRBJ2-3, with TRBD1 matching over 8 bases. This CDR3 has 15 amino acids. The ends lost 3 bases at V and 3 bases at J; junction bases unmatched: 5. From germline, CDR1 is LNHDA and CDR2 SQIVND (reference sequence). Here the CDR3 reads CASSISQGATDTQYF. The CDR3 nucleotides read TGTGCCAGTAGTATCTCGCAGGGGGCTACAGATACGCAGTATTTT. Full variable domain (rest looked up from reference TRBV19 and TRBJ2-3): DGGITQSPKYLFRKEGQNVTLSCEQNLNHDAMYWYRQDPGQGLRLIYYSQIVNDFQKGDIAEGYSVSREKKESFPLTVTSAQKNPTAFYLCASSISQGATDTQYFGPGTRLTVL.

The chain couples TRBV7-8 to TRBJ2-1; D uncertain. Between the trimmed V and J ends, which lost 2 bases and 6 bases, there was a span of 5 bases. The germline V gene encodes CDR1 SGHVS and CDR2 FQNEAQ. This CDR3 region has 12 residues. CDR3 residues: CASSLRVNEQFF. CDR3 nucleotides: TGTGCCAGCAGCTTAAGGGTCAATGAGCAGTTCTTC. The full variable domain, with the rest looked up from reference TRBV7-8 and TRBJ2-1, is GAGVSQSPRYKVAKRGQDVALRCDPISGHVSLFWYQQALGQGPEFLTYFQNEAQLDKSGLPSDRFFAERPEGSVSTLKIQRTQQEDSAVYLCASSLRVNEQFFGPGTRLTVL.

V gene TRBV19 combines with J gene TRBJ2-7, with TRBD2 matching over 7 bases. V was pared by 7 bases and J by 3 bases, with 9 bases of the junction left unmatched. This CDR3 region has 14 residues. Germline assignment: CDR1 LNHDA and CDR2 SQIVND (reference sequence). CDR3 amino acids: CASNLRGGNYEQYF. The CDR3, as DNA: TGTGCCAGTAATTTGCGCGGGGGAAACTACGAGCAGTACTTC.

This clone was recorded a few times. The gene calls are TRBV15 and TRBJ1-2; D remains unclear. The CDR3 spans 15 residues. The V and J ends lost 0 bases and 0 bases respectively, with 8 bases between them. CDR1 and CDR2 (germline): LNHNV, YYDKDF (reference sequence). The CDR3 protein is CATSRDLGANYGYTF. The CDR3 DNA is TGTGCCACCAGCAGAGATTTGGGAGCTAACTATGGCTACACCTTC.

The gene calls are TRBV5-4 and TRBJ1-1; D is unresolved. CDR3 length: 15 residues. Germline V lookup: CDR1 SGHNT, CDR2 YYREEE (reference sequence). The germline V and J ends were trimmed by 0 bases and 3 bases, with 12 bases remaining between them. This CDR3 is CASSLAGTFDTEAFF. CDR3 DNA: TGTGCCAGCAGCTTGGCCGGCACCTTCGACACTGAAGCTTTCTTT.

The J gene is TRBJ2-2, the V gene TRBV6-4; perhaps TRBD2 as D (6 bases). V dropped 2 bases and J dropped 0 bases, with 16 bases sitting between them. CDR1 and CDR2 from the germline V gene are MRHNA and SNTAGT. This CDR3 has 18 amino acids. The CDR3 DNA sequence: TGTGCCAGCAGTGACCCTTCCAGTAGCGGCACGAACACCGGGGAGCTGTTTTTT. Its translation: CASSDPSSSGTNTGELFF.

The rearrangement joins TRBV6-1 to TRBJ1-1, with D possibly being TRBD1 (5 bases). Germline V gene sequence: CDR1 MNHNS, CDR2 SASEGT. V was cut by 1 base and J by 3 bases, with 12 bases left in between. The CDR3 is 15 amino acids. The CDR3 loop is CASSEEGMYYTEAFF. The CDR3 DNA reads TGTGCCAGCAGTGAAGAGGGGATGTATTACACTGAAGCTTTCTTT.

This chain links TRBV5-1 with TRBJ2-5, with 7 bases identical to TRBD2. V shed 0 bases and J 5 bases; nucleotides not matched to a gene: 10. The CDR3 consists of 16 residues. Germline assignment: CDR1 SGHRS and CDR2 YFSETQ. CDR3 in amino acids: CASSLASGLSGETQYF. The DNA for the CDR3 is TGCGCCAGCAGCTTGGCTAGCGGCCTCTCGGGGGAGACCCAGTACTTC.